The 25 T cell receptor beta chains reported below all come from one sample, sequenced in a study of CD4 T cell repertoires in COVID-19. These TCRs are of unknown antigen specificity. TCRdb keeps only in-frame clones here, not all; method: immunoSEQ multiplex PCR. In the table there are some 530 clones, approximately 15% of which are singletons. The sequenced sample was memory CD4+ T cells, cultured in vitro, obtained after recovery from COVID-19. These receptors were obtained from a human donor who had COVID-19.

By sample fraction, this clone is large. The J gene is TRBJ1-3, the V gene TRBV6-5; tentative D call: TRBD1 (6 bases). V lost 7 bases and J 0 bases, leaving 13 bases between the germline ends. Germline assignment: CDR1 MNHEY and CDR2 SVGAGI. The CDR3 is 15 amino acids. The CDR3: CASKEGVFSGNTIYF. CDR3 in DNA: TGTGCCAGCAAAGAGGGGGTCTTCTCTGGAAACACCATATATTTT.

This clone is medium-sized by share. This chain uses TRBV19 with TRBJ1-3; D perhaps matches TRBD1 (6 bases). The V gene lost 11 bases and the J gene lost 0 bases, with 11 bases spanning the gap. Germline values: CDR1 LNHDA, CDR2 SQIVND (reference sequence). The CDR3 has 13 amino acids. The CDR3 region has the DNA TGTGCCGTCAGACAGGCCTCTGGAAACACCATATATTTT. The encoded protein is CAVRQASGNTIYF.

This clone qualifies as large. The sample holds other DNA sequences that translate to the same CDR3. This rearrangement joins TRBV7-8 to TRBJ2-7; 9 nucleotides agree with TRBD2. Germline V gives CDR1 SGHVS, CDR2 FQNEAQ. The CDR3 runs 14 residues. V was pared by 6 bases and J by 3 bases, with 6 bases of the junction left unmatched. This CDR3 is CASRPGTSNYEQYF. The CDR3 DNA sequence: TGTGCCAGCAGGCCCGGGACTAGCAACTACGAGCAGTACTTC.

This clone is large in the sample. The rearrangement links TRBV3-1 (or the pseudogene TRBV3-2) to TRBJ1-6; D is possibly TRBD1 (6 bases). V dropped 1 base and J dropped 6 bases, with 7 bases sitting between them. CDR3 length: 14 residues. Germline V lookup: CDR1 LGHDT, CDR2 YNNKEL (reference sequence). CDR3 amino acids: CASSQGGRNSPLHF. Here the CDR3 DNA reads TGTGCCAGCAGCCAAGGGGGGCGTAATTCACCCCTCCACTTT.

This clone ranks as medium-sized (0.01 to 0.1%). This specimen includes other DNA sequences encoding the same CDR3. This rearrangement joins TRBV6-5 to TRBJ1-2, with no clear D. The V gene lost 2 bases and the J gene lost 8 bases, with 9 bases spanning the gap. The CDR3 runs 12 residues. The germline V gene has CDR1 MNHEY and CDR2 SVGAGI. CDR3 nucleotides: TGTGCCAGCAGTTACGGGAGGTACGGCTACACCTTC. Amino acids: CASSYGRYGYTF.

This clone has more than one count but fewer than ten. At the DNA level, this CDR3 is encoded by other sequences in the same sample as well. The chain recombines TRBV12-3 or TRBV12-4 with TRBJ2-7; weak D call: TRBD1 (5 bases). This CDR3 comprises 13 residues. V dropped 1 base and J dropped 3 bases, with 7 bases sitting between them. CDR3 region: CASSLGRVYEQYF. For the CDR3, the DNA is TGTGCCAGCAGTTTAGGCAGGGTCTACGAGCAGTACTTC.

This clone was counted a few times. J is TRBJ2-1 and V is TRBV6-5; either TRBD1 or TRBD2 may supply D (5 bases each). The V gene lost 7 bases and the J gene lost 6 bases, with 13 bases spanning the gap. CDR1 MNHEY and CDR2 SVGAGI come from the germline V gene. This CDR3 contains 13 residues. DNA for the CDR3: TGTGCCAGCAACCGGGACCCCCTCAATGAGCAGTTCTTC. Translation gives CASNRDPLNEQFF.

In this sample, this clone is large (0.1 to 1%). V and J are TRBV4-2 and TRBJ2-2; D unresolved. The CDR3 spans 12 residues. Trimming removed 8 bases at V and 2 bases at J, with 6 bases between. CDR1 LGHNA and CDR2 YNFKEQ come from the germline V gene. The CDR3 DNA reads TGTGCCAGCGGAACAAACACCGGGGAGCTGTTTTTT. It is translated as CASGTNTGELFF.

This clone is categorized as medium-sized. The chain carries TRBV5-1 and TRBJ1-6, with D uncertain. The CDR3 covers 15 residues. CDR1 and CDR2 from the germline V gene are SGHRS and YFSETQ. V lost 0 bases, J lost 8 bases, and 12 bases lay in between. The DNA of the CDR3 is TGCGCCAGCAGCTTGGTTGGGGAGGCTCATTCACCCCTCCACTTT. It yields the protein CASSLVGEAHSPLHF. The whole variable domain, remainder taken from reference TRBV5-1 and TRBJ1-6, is KAGVTQTPRYLIKTRGQQVTLSCSPISGHRSVSWYQQTPGQGLQFLFEYFSETQRNKGNFPGRFSGRQFSNSRSEMNVSTLELGDSALYLCASSLVGEAHSPLHFGNGTRLTVT.

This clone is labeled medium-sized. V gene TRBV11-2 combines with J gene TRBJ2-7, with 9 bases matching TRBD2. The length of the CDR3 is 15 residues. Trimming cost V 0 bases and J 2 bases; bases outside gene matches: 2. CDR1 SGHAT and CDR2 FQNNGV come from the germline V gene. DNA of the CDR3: TGTGCCAGCAGCTTAGATAGCGGGGGACCCTACGAGCAGTACTTC. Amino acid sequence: CASSLDSGGPYEQYF.

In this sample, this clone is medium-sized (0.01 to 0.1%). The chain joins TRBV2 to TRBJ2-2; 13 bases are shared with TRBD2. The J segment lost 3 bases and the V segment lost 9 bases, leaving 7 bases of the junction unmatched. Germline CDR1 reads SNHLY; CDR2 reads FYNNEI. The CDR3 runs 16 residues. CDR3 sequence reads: CASRTSGGTYTGELFF. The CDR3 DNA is TGTGCCAGTCGGACTAGCGGGGGAACCTACACCGGGGAGCTGTTTTTT.

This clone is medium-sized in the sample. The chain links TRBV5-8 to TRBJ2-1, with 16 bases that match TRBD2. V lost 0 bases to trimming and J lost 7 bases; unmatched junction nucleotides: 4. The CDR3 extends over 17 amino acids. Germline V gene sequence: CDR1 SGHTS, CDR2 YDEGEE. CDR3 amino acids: CASSLDGTSGGVNEQFF. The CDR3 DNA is TGTGCCAGCAGCTTGGACGGGACTAGCGGGGGGGTTAATGAGCAGTTCTTC.

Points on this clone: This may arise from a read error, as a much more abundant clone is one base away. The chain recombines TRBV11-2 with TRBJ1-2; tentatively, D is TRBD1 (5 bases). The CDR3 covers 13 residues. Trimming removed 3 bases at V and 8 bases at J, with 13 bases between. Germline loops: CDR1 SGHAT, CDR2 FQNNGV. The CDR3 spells CASSFGGGNGYTF. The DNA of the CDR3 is TGTGCCAGCAGCTTCGGGGGGGGAAACGGCTACACCTTC.

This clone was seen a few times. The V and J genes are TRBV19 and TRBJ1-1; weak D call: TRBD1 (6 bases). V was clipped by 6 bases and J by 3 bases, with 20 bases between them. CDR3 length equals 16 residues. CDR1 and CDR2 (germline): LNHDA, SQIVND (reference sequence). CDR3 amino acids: CASSPRRGSGDTEAFF. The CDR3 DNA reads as TGTGCCAGTAGCCCCCGGAGGGGTTCAGGGGACACTGAAGCTTTCTTT. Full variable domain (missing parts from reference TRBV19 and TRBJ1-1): DGGITQSPKYLFRKEGQNVTLSCEQNLNHDAMYWYRQDPGQGLRLIYYSQIVNDFQKGDIAEGYSVSREKKESFPLTVTSAQKNPTAFYLCASSPRRGSGDTEAFFGQGTRLTVV.

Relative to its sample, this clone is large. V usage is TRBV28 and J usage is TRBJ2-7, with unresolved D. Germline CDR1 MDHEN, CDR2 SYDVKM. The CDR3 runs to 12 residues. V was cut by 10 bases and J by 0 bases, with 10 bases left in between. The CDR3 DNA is TGTGCCACCAGGACGCCCTCCTACGAGCAGTACTTC. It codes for CATRTPSYEQYF. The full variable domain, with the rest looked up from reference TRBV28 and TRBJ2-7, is DVKVTQSSRYLVKRTGEKVFLECVQDMDHENMFWYRQDPGLGLRLIYFSYDVKMKEKGDIPEGYSVSREKKERFSLILESASTNQTSMYLCATRTPSYEQYFGPGTRLTVT.

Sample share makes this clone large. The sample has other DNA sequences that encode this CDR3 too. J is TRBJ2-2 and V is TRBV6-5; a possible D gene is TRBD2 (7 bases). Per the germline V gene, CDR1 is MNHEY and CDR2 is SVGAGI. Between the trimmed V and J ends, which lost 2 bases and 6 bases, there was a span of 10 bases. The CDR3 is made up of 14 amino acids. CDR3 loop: CASSYRGGAGELFF. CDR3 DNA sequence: TGTGCCAGCAGTTACAGAGGGGGGGCCGGGGAGCTGTTTTTT.

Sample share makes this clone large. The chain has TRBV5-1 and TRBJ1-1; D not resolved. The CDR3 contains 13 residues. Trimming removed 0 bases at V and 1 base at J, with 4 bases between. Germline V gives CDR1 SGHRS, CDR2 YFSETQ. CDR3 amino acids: CASSLGKNTEAFF. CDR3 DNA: TGCGCCAGCAGCTTGGGAAAGAACACTGAAGCTTTCTTT.

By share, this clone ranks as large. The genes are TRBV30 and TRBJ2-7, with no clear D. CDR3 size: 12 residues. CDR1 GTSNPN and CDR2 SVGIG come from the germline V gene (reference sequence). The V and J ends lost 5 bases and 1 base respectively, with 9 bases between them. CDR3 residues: CAWGTTSYEQYF. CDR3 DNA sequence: TGTGCCTGGGGTACAACTTCCTACGAGCAGTACTTC.

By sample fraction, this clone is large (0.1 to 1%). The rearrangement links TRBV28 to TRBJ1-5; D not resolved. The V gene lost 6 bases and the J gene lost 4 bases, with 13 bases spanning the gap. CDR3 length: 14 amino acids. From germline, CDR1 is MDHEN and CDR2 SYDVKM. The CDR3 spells CASRVYSRNQPQHF. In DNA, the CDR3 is TGTGCCAGCAGGGTTTATTCACGTAATCAGCCCCAGCATTTT.

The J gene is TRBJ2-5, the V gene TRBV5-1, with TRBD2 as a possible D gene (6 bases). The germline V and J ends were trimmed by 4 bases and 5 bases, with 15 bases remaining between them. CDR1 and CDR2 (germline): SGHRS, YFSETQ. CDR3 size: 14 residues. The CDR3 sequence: CASSLTGGWETQYF. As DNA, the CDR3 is TGCGCCAGCAGCCTCACCGGGGGTTGGGAGACCCAGTACTTC. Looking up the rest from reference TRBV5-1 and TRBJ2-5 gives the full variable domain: KAGVTQTPRYLIKTRGQQVTLSCSPISGHRSVSWYQQTPGQGLQFLFEYFSETQRNKGNFPGRFSGRQFSNSRSEMNVSTLELGDSALYLCASSLTGGWETQYFGPGTRLLVL.

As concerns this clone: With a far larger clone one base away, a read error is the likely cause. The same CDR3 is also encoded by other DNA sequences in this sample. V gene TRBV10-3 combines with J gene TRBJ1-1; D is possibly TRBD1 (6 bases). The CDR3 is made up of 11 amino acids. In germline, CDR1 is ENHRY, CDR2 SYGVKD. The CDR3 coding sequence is TGTGCGGGGGGCGGCTCTAATGAAGCTTTCTTT. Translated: CAGGGSNEAFF.

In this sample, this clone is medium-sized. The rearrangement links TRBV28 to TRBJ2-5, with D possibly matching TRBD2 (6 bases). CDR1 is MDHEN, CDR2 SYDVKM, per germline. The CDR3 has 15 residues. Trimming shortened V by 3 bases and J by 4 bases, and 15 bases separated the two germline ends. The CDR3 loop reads CASSFRLGWGETQYF. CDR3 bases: TGTGCCAGCAGTTTCCGACTAGGATGGGGAGAGACCCAGTACTTC.

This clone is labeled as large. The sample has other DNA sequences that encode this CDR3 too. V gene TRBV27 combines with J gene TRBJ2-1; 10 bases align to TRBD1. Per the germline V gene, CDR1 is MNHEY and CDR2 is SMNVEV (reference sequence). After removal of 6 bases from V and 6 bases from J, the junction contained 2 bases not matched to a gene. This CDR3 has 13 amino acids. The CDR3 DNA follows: TGTGCCAGCAGACGGACAGGGGGCAATGAGCAGTTCTTC. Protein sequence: CASRRTGGNEQFF.

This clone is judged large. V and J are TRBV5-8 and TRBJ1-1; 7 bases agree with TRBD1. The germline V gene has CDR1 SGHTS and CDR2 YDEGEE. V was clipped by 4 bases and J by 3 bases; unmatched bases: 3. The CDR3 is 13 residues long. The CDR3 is CASSLRGHTEAFF. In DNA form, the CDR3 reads TGTGCCAGCAGCCTAAGGGGGCACACTGAAGCTTTCTTT.

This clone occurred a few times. Written as DNA, the CDR3 is TGTGCCAGTAGACCCGACAGGCCCCCCTACGAGCAGTACTTC. Translation: CASRPDRPPYEQYF. The rearrangement uses TRBV19 and TRBJ2-7, with a possible D match to TRBD1 (6 bases). Germline CDR1 reads LNHDA; CDR2 reads SQIVND (reference sequence). V was clipped by 6 bases and J by 2 bases, with 14 bases between them. The CDR3 covers 14 residues.